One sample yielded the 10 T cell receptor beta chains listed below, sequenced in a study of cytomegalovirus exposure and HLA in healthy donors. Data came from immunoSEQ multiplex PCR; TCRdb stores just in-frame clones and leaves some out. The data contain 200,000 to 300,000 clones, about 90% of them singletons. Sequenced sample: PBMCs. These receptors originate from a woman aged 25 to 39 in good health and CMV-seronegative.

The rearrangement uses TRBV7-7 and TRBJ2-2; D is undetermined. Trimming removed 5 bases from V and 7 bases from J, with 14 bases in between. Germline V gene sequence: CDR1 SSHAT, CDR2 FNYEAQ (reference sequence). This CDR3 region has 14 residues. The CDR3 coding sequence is TGTGCCAGCAGCCCCGCTATCGAAGGCGGGGAGCTGTTTTTT. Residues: CASSPAIEGGELFF.

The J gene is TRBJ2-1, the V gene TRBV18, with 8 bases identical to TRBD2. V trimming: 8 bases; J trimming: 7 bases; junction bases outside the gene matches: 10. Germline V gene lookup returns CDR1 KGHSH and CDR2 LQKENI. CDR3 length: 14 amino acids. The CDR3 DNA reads TGTGCCAGCCCACGAAAGCGGGAGTATAATGAGCAGTTCTTC. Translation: CASPRKREYNEQFF. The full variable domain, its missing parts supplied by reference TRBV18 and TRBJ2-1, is NAGVMQNPRHLVRRRGQEARLRCSPMKGHSHVYWYRQLPEEGLKFMVYLQKENIIDESGMPKERFSAEFPKEGPSILRIQQVVRGDSAAYFCASPRKREYNEQFFGPGTRLTVL.

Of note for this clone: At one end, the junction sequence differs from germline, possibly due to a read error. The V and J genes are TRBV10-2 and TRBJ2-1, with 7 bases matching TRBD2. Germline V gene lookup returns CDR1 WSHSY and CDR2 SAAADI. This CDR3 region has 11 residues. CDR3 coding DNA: TGCGCCAGCAGTGGGCGGGAGCACGGAGTCTTC. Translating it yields CASSGREHGVF.

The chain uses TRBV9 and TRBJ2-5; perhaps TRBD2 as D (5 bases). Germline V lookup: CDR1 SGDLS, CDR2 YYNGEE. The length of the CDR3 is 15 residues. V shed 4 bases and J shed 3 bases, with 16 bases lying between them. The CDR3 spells CASSPRTEEEETQYF. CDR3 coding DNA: TGTGCCAGCAGCCCCCGGACTGAGGAGGAAGAGACCCAGTACTTC.

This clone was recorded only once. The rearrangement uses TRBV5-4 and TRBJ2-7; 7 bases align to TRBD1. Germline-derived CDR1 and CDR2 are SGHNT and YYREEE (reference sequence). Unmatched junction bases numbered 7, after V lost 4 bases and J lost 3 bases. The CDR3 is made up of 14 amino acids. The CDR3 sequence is CASSQTGSGYEQYF. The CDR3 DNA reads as TGTGCCAGCAGCCAGACAGGGTCCGGCTACGAGCAGTACTTC.

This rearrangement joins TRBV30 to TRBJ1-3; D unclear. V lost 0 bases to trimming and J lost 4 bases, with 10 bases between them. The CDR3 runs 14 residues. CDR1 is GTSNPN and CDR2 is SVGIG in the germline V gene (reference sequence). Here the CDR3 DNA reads TGTGCCTGGAGTGTACTTAACCCGGGAAACACCATATATTTT. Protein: CAWSVLNPGNTIYF.

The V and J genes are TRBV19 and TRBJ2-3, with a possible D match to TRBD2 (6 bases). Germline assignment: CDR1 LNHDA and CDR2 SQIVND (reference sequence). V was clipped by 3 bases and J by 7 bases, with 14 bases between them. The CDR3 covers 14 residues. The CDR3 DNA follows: TGTGCCAGTAGTATGAGGGGACTTAGGAATACGCAGTATTTT. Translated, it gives CASSMRGLRNTQYF. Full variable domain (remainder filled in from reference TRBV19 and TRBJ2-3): DGGITQSPKYLFRKEGQNVTLSCEQNLNHDAMYWYRQDPGQGLRLIYYSQIVNDFQKGDIAEGYSVSREKKESFPLTVTSAQKNPTAFYLCASSMRGLRNTQYFGPGTRLTVL.

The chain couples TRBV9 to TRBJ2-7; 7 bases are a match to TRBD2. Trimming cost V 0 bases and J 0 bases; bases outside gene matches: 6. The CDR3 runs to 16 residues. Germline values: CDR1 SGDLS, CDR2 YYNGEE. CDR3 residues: CASSVDPAGSSYEQYF. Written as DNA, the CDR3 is TGTGCCAGCAGCGTAGATCCAGCGGGATCCTCCTACGAGCAGTACTTC.

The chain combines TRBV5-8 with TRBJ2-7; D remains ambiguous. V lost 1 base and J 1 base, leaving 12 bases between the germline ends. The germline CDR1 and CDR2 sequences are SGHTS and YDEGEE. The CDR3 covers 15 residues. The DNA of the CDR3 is TGTGCCAGCAGCTTGACGGCTTTGTTATCCTACGAGCAGTACTTC. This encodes CASSLTALLSYEQYF.

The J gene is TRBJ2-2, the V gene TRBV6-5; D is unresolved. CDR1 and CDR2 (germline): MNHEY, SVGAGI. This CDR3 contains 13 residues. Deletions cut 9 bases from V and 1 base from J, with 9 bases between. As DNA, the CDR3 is TGTGCCAGTACTTTGGGGAACACCGGGGAGCTGTTTTTT. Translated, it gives CASTLGNTGELFF.